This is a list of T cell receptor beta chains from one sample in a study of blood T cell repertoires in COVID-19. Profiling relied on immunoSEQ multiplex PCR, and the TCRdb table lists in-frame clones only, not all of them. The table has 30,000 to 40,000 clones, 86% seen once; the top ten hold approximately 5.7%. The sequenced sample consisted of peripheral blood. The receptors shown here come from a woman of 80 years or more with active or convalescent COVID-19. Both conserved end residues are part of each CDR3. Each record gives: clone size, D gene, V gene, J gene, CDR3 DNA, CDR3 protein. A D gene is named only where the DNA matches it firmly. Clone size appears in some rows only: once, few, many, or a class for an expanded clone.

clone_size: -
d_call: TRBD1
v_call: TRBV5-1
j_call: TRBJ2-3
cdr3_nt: TGCGCCAGCAGCTTGGAAGGGACAGCTAGCACAGATACGCAGTATTTT
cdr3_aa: CASSLEGTASTDTQYF

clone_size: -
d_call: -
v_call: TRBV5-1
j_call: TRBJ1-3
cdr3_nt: TGCGCCAGCAGCTTGGAACAGGGTGGAAACACCATATATTTT
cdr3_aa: CASSLEQGGNTIYF

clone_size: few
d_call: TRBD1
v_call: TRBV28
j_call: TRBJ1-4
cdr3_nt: TGTGCCAGCAGTCTGACAGGGAGTAGTGAAAAACTGTTTTTT
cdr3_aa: CASSLTGSSEKLFF

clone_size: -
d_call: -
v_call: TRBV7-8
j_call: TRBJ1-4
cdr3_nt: TGTGCCAGCAGCTCACTCCTCGGAAGGGGCAATGAAAAACTGTTTTTT
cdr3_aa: CASSSLLGRGNEKLFF

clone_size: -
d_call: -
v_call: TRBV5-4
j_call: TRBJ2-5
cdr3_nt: TGTGCCAGCAGCTTGGACAGGATGGGAGAGACCCAGTACTTC
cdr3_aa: CASSLDRMGETQYF

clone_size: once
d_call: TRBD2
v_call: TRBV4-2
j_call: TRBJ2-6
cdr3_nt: TGTGCCAGCAGCCTTGGGACTAGCGGGAGATCGTCTGGGGCCAACGTCCTGACTTTC
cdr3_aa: CASSLGTSGRSSGANVLTF

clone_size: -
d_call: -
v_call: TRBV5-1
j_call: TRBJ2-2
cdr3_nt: TGCGCCAGCAGCCCGGGGGCGGGGGCGAACACCGGGGAGCTGTTTTTT
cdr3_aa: CASSPGAGANTGELFF

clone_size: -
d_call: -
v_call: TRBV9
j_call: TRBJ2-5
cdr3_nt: TGTGCCAGCAGCGTCAATCCGTCCGGCGGTGGAGAGACCCAGTACTTC
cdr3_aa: CASSVNPSGGGETQYF

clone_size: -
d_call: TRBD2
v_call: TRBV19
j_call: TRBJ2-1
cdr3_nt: TGTGCCAGTAGTATTGCGCGGGGTAGCGGGGACTGGGGGGGTGAGCAGTTCTTC
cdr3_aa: CASSIARGSGDWGGEQFF

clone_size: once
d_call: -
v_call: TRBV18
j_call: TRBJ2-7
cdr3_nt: TGTGCCAGCTCACTCCATGTGGCTGACGAGCAGTACTTC
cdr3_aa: CASSLHVADEQYF

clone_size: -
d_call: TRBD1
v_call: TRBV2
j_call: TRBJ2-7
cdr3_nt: TGTGCCAGCGGTAGAGGGACAGGGGGCAACTCCTACGAGCAGTACTTC
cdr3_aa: CASGRGTGGNSYEQYF

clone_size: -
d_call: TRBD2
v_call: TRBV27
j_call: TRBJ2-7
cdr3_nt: TGTGCCAGCAGTCCCCGACTAGCGGGAGGTATCTACGAGCAGTACTTC
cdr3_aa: CASSPRLAGGIYEQYF

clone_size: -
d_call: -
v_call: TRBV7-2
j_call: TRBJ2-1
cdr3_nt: TGTGCCAGCAGCTTAATCATCAATGAGCAGTTCTTC
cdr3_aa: CASSLIINEQFF

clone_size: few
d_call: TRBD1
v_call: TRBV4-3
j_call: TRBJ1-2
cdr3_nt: TGCGCCAGCAGCCACGCCGGGACAGGCTATTACTATGGCTACACCTTC
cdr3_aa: CASSHAGTGYYYGYTF

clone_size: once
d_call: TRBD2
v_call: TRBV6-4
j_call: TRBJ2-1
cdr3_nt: TGTGCCAGCAGTGTCCAAAGCGGGACCTCGTACAATGAGCAGTTCTTC
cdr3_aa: CASSVQSGTSYNEQFF

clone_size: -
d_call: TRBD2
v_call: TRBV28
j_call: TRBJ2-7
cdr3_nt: TGTGCCAGCAGCCCCCACTGGGAGCGGGGTAGCTACGAGCAGTACTTC
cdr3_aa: CASSPHWERGSYEQYF